This entry features one TCR beta chain sequence. What it binds is unknown. V gave up 0 bases and J gave up 0 bases, with 4 bases separating them. The CDR3 spans 14 residues. Germline CDR1 WNHNN, CDR2 SYGVQD (reference sequence). The sample comes from a study of T cell responses to AZD1222 COVID-19 vaccine. Study results and limitations: Clonal diversity may have been underestimated, and the donors were mostly white British, with more females than males. Nearly half of spike-specific TCRs reportedly target unmutated variant regions. Just five to seven people given AZD1222 tested seropositive at baseline.

The repertoire was sequenced with immunoSEQ multiplex PCR; TCRdb's copy has only in-frame clones and lacks some. The sample shows more than 140,000 clones, 80% to 95% of them seen only once. The source of this sequence is an adult in good health. Sequenced material: peripheral blood, taken on day 0 of MenACWY control vaccination. The gene calls are TRBV10-1 and TRBJ2-3; D unresolved. The CDR3 bases are TGCGCCAGCAGTGAGTCAGCTAGCACAGATACGCAGTATTTT. Its protein is CASSESASTDTQYF.